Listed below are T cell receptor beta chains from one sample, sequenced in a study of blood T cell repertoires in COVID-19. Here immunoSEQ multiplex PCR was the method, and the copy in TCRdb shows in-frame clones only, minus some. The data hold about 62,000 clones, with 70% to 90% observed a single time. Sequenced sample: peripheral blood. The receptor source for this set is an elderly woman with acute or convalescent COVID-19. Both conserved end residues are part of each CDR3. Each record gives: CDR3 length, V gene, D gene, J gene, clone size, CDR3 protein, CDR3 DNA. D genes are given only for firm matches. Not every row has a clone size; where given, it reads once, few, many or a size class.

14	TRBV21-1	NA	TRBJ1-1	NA	CASSKRDRGTEAFF	TGTGCCAGCAGCAAACGGGACAGGGGAACTGAAGCTTTCTTT
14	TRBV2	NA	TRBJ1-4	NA	CASSPGPEREKLFF	TGTGCCAGCAGTCCAGGGCCTGAGAGAGAAAAACTGTTTTTT
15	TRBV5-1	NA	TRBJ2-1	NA	CASSLITGRYNEQFF	TGCGCCAGCAGCTTGATAACAGGGCGGTACAATGAGCAGTTCTTC
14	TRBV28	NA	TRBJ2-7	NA	CASRLTGSPYEQYF	TGTGCCAGCAGGCTCACAGGGAGCCCCTACGAGCAGTACTTC
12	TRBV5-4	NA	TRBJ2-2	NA	CASSPPGGELFF	TGTGCCAGCAGCCCCCCCGGCGGGGAGCTGTTTTTT
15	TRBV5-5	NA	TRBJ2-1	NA	CASTWRGQINNEQFF	TGTGCCAGCACCTGGCGTGGACAGATAAACAATGAGCAGTTCTTC
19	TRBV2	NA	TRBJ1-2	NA	CASSELRSAGAQPLSGYTF	TGTGCCAGCAGTGAGCTCCGATCGGCAGGGGCGCAACCCTTGAGTGGCTACACCTTC
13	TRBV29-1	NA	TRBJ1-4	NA	CSAAGSTSEKLFF	TGCAGCGCCGCAGGGTCGACTTCGGAAAAACTGTTTTTT
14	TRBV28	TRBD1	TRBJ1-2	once	CASSLGTGVYGYTF	TGTGCCAGCAGTTTAGGGACAGGGGTTTATGGCTACACCTTC
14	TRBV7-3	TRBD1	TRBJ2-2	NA	CASSPTGAGGELFF	TGTGCCAGCAGCCCAACAGGGGCCGGCGGGGAGCTGTTTTTT
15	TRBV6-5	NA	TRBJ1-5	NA	CASSYSNLENQPQHF	TGTGCCAGCAGTTACTCGAACCTCGAGAATCAGCCCCAGCATTTT
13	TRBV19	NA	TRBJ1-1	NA	CASSTSRTREAFF	TGTGCCAGTAGTACCTCAAGGACAAGAGAAGCTTTCTTT
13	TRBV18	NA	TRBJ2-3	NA	CASSLEAKVGQYF	TGTGCCAGCTCACTCGAAGCTAAAGTTGGGCAGTATTTT
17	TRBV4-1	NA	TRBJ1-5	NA	CASSQRWGNRDDQPQHF	TGCGCCAGCAGCCAAAGGTGGGGAAATCGGGATGATCAGCCCCAGCATTTT
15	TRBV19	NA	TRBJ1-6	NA	CASSMASSYNSPLHF	TGTGCCAGTAGTATGGCCAGCTCCTATAATTCACCCCTCCACTTT
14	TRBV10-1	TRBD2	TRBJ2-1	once	CASSDAGGVGEQFF	TGCGCCAGCAGTGATGCGGGAGGGGTCGGTGAGCAGTTCTTC
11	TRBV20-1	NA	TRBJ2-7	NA	CSAYSTYEQYF	TGCAGTGCTTACAGTACCTACGAGCAGTACTTC
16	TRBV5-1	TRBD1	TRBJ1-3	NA	CASRDRLSSSGNTIYF	TGCGCCAGCAGGGACAGGTTGTCGAGCTCTGGAAACACCATATATTTT
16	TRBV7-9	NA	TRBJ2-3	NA	CASSLQGAGSSDTQYF	TGTGCCAGCAGCCTTCAGGGTGCCGGTTCCTCAGATACGCAGTATTTT
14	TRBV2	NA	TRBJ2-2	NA	CASRQYRVAGELFF	TGTGCCAGCAGACAATACAGGGTGGCCGGGGAGCTGTTTTTT
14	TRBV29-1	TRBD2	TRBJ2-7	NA	CSGRLAGDPYEQYF	TGCAGCGGCCGCCTAGCGGGAGATCCCTACGAGCAGTACTTC
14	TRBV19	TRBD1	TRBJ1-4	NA	CASESGTGEEKLFF	TGTGCCAGTGAGTCCGGGACAGGGGAGGAAAAACTGTTTTTT